Below, 3 T cell receptor beta chains from the same sample are listed, as sequenced in a study of PD-1 blockade in classical Hodgkin lymphoma. Only in-frame clones appear in the TCRdb table, and some are missing; sequencing was by immunoSEQ multiplex PCR. The sample lists about 92,000 clones; more than 80% were seen once. As for time point: cycle 4 day 1 (C4D1), after less than 7 weeks of nivolumab. Every single patient, without exception, relapsed after autologous stem cell transplantation, and brentuximab vedotin exposure varied. The sequenced sample was peripheral blood mononuclear cells (PBMCs), obtained before the fourth cycle of nivolumab. The receptors originated from a human donor with classical Hodgkin lymphoma.

This clone was seen ten or more times. This chain links TRBV9 with TRBJ1-2, with a possible D match to TRBD1 (6 bases). V was shortened by 3 bases and J by 3 bases, with 18 bases between the two germline ends. CDR3 size: 16 residues. Germline lookup yields CDR1 SGDLS and CDR2 YYNGEE. CDR3 DNA: TGTGCCAGCAGCGCCCCGGACAGCCAGTTCCACTATGGCTACACCTTC. This gives the protein CASSAPDSQFHYGYTF.

This clone turned up a few times. CDR3 amino acids: CASSQGQGKAFF. The DNA for the CDR3 is TGTGCCAGCAGCCAGGGACAGGGGAAGGCTTTCTTT. The rearrangement links TRBV6-5 to TRBJ1-1; the match to TRBD1 covers 10 bases. The CDR3 contains 12 residues. After removal of 6 bases from V and 11 bases from J, the junction contained 6 bases not matched to a gene. Germline assignment: CDR1 MNHEY and CDR2 SVGAGI.

V is TRBV4-3 and J is TRBJ2-3; D tentatively reads TRBD1 or TRBD2 (5 bases each). V was clipped by 0 bases and J by 0 bases, with 10 bases between them. This CDR3 contains 16 residues. CDR1 and CDR2 (germline): LGHNA, YSLEER. The CDR3 is CASSQDMGDSTDTQYF. CDR3 DNA sequence: TGCGCCAGCAGCCAAGATATGGGGGACAGCACAGATACGCAGTATTTT.